These 5 T cell receptor beta chains share one sample of origin, sequenced in a study of beta chain features in type 1 diabetes. Study-wide results and caveats: A moderate, significant TCRB CDR3 shortening appeared in type 1 diabetes across four CD4+ subsets.

Their antigens are not known. Isolated RNA was reverse transcribed in full, so expressed TCRB transcripts were sequenced. The data were produced by immunoSEQ multiplex PCR, yet TCRdb's version contains in-frame clones alone and is incomplete. The sample has roughly 160,000 clones; just over 8% are singletons. Sequenced material: central memory CD4+ T cells from blood. These receptors were collected from a young woman with type 1 diabetes.

The V call is TRBV7-2, the J call TRBJ2-2; 8 bases are a match to TRBD1. The germline V gene encodes CDR1 SGHTA and CDR2 FQGNSA. V lost 6 bases and J lost 7; bases outside the gene matches: 16. This CDR3 is built from 17 residues. CDR3 residues: CASRTWTSRGHGGELFF. CDR3 DNA: TGTGCCAGCAGGACCTGGACCAGCAGGGGGCACGGCGGGGAGCTGTTTTTT. Looking up the rest from reference TRBV7-2 and TRBJ2-2 gives the full variable domain: GAGVSQSPSNKVTEKGKDVELRCDPISGHTALYWYRQSLGQGLEFLIYFQGNSAPDKSGLPSDRFSAERTGGSVSTLTIQRTQQEDSAVYLCASRTWTSRGHGGELFFGEGSRLTVL.

The V gene is TRBV5-5, the J gene TRBJ2-2; TRBD2 matches at 7 bases. V was clipped by 0 bases and J by 8 bases; unmatched bases: 10. The CDR3 sequence is 16 residues long. Per germline, CDR1 SGHKS and CDR2 YYEKEE (reference sequence). The CDR3 DNA reads TGTGCCAGCAGCTTGGGGGCGGGAGATTGGATGGGGGAGCTGTTTTTT. Residues: CASSLGAGDWMGELFF.

The rearrangement links TRBV5-1 to TRBJ2-2, with a tentative D call TRBD2 (5 bases). The CDR3 totals 14 residues. CDR1 is SGHRS and CDR2 is YFSETQ in the germline V gene. V was cut by 0 bases and J by 6 bases, with 9 bases left in between. CDR3 loop: CASSLGGPSGELFF. Here the CDR3 DNA reads TGCGCCAGCAGCTTGGGAGGGCCGTCCGGGGAGCTGTTTTTT.

This clone was detected a few times. This rearrangement joins TRBV28 to TRBJ2-3, with D maybe TRBD2 (5 bases). V was pared by 7 bases and J by 1 base, with 18 bases between. There are 16 residues in the CDR3. From germline, CDR1 is MDHEN and CDR2 SYDVKM. The CDR3 spells CASTPLESRGTDTQYF. In nucleotides, the CDR3 is TGTGCCAGCACTCCACTAGAGTCCCGGGGCACAGATACGCAGTATTTT.

This clone has more than one count but fewer than ten. J is TRBJ1-2 and V is TRBV2; D gene unclear. The length of the CDR3 is 12 residues. V was cut by 8 bases and J by 2 bases, with 9 bases left in between. The germline V gene has CDR1 SNHLY and CDR2 FYNNEI. The DNA of the CDR3 is TGTGCCAGCTCTCGAGAAAACTATGGCTACACCTTC. Translation: CASSRENYGYTF. The whole variable domain, filled in from reference TRBV2 and TRBJ1-2, reads EPEVTQTPSHQVTQMGQEVILRCVPISNHLYFYWYRQILGQKVEFLVSFYNNEISEKSEIFDDQFSVERPDGSNFTLKIRSTKLEDSAMYFCASSRENYGYTFGSGTRLTVV.